This paragraph reports one T cell receptor (beta chain). Its cognate antigen has yet to be identified. No qualities accompany the bases; no much larger clone lies one base away. The collaborating institutions used their own protocols to collect whole blood in K2EDTA tubes. Collaborator samples were shipped for TCRbeta analysis as frozen whole blood, isolated PBMCs, or DNA extracted from either sample type. From the cysteine up to the phenylalanine, the CDR3 has a length of 12 residues. The CDR3 DNA has 36 bases and is translated from base 1. V lost 2 bases and J lost 7 bases; the stretch between them is 6 bases long. The germline V gene yields SGHTA for CDR1 and FQGNSA for CDR2. The sample is drawn from a study of blood T cell repertoires in COVID-19 (dated by TCRdb to about 2020). Notes on the research overall: Samples from collaborators originated in the United States, Italy and Spain and spanned both the acute and convalescent phases of COVID-19. The prospective study material was composed of cDNA or gDNA derived from T cells, B-cell-depleted T cells, or PBMCs. Subjects who had been exposed to COVID-19, were actively infected with it, or had recovered from it provided the deeply sampled blood TCRbeta repertoires that made up the dataset. The repertoires were released in a freely available public database meant as a resource for research on the immune response to SARS-CoV-2. Samples were obtained from the ongoing ImmuneRACE study (first 160 participants) and from approximately 1,200 subjects provided by 6 global collaborators. Sample metadata almost always included a de-identified subject ID, COVID-19 status, age in years and sex. HLA class I and class II types, where available, came from metadata supplied by the sample provider rather than from assay-based typing.

TCRbeta CDR3 regions were amplified from genomic DNA by means of the immunoSEQ Assay, a bias-controlled multiplex PCR. For the original study's pipeline: Within the assay, amplification of reference gene primers was used to estimate how many nucleated cells each sample contained. Sequence reads were collapsed and filtered to measure the absolute abundance of every unique TCRbeta CDR3 rearrangement. For each sample, productive Simpson clonality was calculated as the square root of Simpson's diversity index across productive rearrangements. Held by TCRdb, this immuneACCESS table contains in-frame sequences only and omits some clones. Under half of the omission traces to an unresolved V gene where checked; the cause of the rest is unknown. V, J and clone size are those of that table, while D and trimming were read from the DNA. This sample holds 270,000 or so clones; 85% were observed only once. The top ten hold about an eighth of the sample.

Findings and caveats that apply to the study as a whole: The amount of clinical and demographic metadata varied by source and participant and was provided uncurated.

The sequence links TRBV7-2 to TRBJ1-5, with the identity of the D gene unclear. The sequence was collected from a human donor in a cohort sampled during active COVID-19. Material: peripheral blood. The CDR3 protein is CASSLMAQPQHF. The DNA reads TGTGCCAGCAGCTTAATGGCCCAGCCCCAGCATTTT.